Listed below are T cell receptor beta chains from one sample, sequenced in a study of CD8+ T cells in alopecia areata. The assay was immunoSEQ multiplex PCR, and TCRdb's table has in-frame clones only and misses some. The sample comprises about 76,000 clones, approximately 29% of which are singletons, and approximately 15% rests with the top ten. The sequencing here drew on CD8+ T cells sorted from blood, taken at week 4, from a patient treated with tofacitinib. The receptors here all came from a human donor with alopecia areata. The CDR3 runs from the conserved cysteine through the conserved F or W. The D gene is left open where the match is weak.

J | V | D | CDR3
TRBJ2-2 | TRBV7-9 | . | CASSSTASTGELFF
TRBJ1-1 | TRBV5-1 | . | CASSQNRANTEAFF
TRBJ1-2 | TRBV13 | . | CASSARVRAGYTF
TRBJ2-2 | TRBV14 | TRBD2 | CASSQREVAGELFF
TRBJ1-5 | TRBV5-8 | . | CASSLAGAGYQPQHF
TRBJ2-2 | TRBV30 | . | CAWIRRGLTGELFF
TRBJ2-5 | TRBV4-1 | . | CASSLTRVYQETQYF
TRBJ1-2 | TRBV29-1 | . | CSAPDGPSGYTF
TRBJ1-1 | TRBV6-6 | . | CASSYSGSEAFF
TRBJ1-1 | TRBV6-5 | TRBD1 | CASSWTGGTEAFF
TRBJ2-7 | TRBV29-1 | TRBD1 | CSVHGTGAAYEQYF
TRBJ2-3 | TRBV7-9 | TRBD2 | CASSQDWSGSADTQYF
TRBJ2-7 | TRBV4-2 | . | CASSLATIYEQYF
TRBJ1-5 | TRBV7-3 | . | CASSLHQPQHF
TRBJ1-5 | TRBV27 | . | CASSFRDQPQHF
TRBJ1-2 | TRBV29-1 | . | CSVELGTAGNGYTF
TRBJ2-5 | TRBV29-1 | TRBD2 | CSAVPLAGAETQYF
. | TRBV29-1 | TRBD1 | CSVEEGQSYEQYF
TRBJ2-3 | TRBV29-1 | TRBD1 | CSVVRGRITDTQYF
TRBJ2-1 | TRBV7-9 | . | CASFAEYNEQFF
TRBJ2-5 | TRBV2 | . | CASISTGVATQYF
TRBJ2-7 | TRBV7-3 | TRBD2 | CASSLAAGATYEQYF
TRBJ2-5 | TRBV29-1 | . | CSVLESETQYF
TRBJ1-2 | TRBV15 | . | CATSRERGYGYTF
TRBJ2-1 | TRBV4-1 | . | CASSQSGNEQFF
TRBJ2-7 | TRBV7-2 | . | CASSSAGAYEQYF
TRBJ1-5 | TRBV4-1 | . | CASSQVAGDQPQHF
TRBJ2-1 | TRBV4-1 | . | CASSQGRGNEQFF
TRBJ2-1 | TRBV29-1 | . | CSVEPIYNEQFF
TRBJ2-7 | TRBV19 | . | CASSAGYPSSYEQYF
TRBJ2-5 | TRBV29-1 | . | CSVEDRTSQETQYF
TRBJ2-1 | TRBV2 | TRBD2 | CASSEAGGSYNEQFF
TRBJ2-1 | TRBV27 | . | CASSFSIVPSYNEQFF
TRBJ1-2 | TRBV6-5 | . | CASSYSRGSWYGYTF
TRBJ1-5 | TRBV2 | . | CASSEEGMQPQHF
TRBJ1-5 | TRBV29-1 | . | CSVRQLPPQHF
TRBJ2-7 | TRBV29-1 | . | CSGADSYEQYF
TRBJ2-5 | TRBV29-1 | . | CSVSWRRVETQYF
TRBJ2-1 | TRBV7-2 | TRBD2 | CASSQGLAPYNEQFF
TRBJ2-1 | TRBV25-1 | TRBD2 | CASSEYPSGRRDEQFF
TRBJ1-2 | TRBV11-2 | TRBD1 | CASSSSTGYHGYTF
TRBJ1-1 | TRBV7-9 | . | CASSRGGTEAFF
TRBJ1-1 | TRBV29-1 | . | CSVGTDPTEAFF
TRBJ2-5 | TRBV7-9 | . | CASSLIEGVEGQETQYF
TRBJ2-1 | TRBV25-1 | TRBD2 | CASSPFIPGLEEQFF
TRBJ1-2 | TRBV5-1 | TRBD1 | CASSLTGTDNYGYTF
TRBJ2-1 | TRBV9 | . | CASSAHRAEQFF
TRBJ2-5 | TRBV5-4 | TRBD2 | CASSLVLAGVGEAQYF
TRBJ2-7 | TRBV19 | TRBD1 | CASAAGTGGSGPSYEQYF
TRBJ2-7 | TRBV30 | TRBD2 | CAWSGGGPSEQYF
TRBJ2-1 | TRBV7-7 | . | CASSQGLGSNNNEQFF